This T cell receptor beta chain came from a study of T cell repertoires in cytomegalovirus infection. Study in general: Both a matching HLA type and CMV infection were indicated by public TCR beta signatures.

A word on this clonotype: The antigen is not known.

The V gene end was trimmed by 0 bases and the J gene end by 2 bases; junction bases not matched to a gene: 5. CDR3 size: 15 residues. The germline V gene has CDR1 SQVTM and CDR2 ANQGSEA. TCRdb used MiXCR to reprocess the reads, holding one entry per CDR3 protein. Among some 110,000 distinct CDR3 sequences listed, around a tenth were seen once. Whole-study results and caveats: Pooled public TCR beta family frequency picked out CMV carriers with the relevant HLA.

This TCR derives from a human donor in good health (CMV status not recorded). Some clones in this sample may be carry-over from other donors' samples. The V and J genes are TRBV29-1 and TRBJ2-7; 9 bases map to TRBD2. The sample consisted of PBMCs, sequenced either directly or after in vitro stimulation (not recorded which). CDR3: CSVEDLASGTYEQYF. The CDR3 DNA is TGCAGCGTTGAAGATCTTGCTAGCGGGACCTACGAGCAGTACTTC.